The 30 T cell receptor beta chains listed next were all sequenced from one sample in a study of cytomegalovirus exposure and HLA in healthy donors. The PCR was carried out with 60 Vbeta primers and 13 Jbeta primers. Profiled with immunoSEQ multiplex PCR; TCRdb holds only in-frame clones, not every one. This sample has about 160,000 clones, with roughly 80% found just once. The sequenced sample was PBMCs. These receptors were collected from a man aged 50 to 59 in good health and CMV-seropositive.

J is TRBJ2-7 and V is TRBV9, with D possibly matching TRBD1 (6 bases). V was pared by 3 bases and J by 1 base, with 14 bases between. The germline CDR1 and CDR2 sequences are SGDLS and YYNGEE. The CDR3 runs 15 residues. The CDR3 sequence: CASSEGDTESYEQYF. DNA for the CDR3: TGTGCCAGCAGCGAGGGGGACACGGAATCCTACGAGCAGTACTTC.

The chain couples TRBV14 to TRBJ2-7, with 9 bases identical to TRBD1. The V segment lost 0 bases and the J segment 2 bases; nucleotides outside the gene matches: 5. The germline V gene encodes CDR1 SGHDN and CDR2 FVKESK. The CDR3 consists of 16 residues. The CDR3 nucleotides are TGTGCCAGCAGCCAAGATTTAGGGACAGGGACCTACGAGCAGTACTTC. This sequence encodes CASSQDLGTGTYEQYF.

The chain joins TRBV19 to TRBJ2-2, with a tentative D call TRBD1 (5 bases). This CDR3 contains 14 residues. V was trimmed by 10 bases and J by 3 bases, leaving 15 bases between them. Germline V gene data show CDR1 as LNHDA and CDR2 as SQIVND (reference sequence). The CDR3 region is CATPGPTDTGELFF. As DNA, the CDR3 is TGTGCCACCCCGGGCCCGACAGACACCGGGGAGCTGTTTTTT.

The chain couples TRBV29-1 to TRBJ2-3; 9 bases line up with TRBD2. The germline gives CDR1 SQVTM, CDR2 ANQGSEA. This CDR3 spans 15 amino acids. V was clipped by 4 bases and J by 6 bases; unmatched bases: 11. In nucleotides, the CDR3 is TGCAGCGTTGGACAGGTTAGCGGGAGCGGCGATACGCAGTATTTT. This sequence encodes CSVGQVSGSGDTQYF.

The chain couples TRBV28 to TRBJ1-5; 7 nucleotides match TRBD1. The germline CDR1 and CDR2 sequences are MDHEN and SYDVKM. The V gene end was trimmed by 6 bases and the J gene end by 4 bases; junction bases not matched to a gene: 6. The CDR3 has 14 residues. In DNA, the CDR3 is TGTGCCAGCAGAAAGACAGGGCCTAATCAGCCCCAGCATTTT. Translating it yields CASRKTGPNQPQHF.

In its sample, this clone was seen a few times. The rearrangement joins TRBV30 to TRBJ2-7; D perhaps matches TRBD2 (5 bases). The CDR3 is 14 amino acids. Germline V gene sequence: CDR1 GTSNPN, CDR2 SVGIG (reference sequence). V was clipped by 2 bases and J by 6 bases, with 17 bases between them. In DNA form, the CDR3 reads TGTGCCTGGAGTACCCTCCGGGGTAACTCCGAGCAGTACTTC. It yields the protein CAWSTLRGNSEQYF. Filled out from reference TRBV30 and TRBJ2-7, the complete variable domain reads SQTIHQWPATLVQPVGSPLSLECTVEGTSNPNLYWYRQAAGRGLQLLFYSVGIGQISSEVPQNLSASRPQDRQFILSSKKLLLSDSGFYLCAWSTLRGNSEQYFGPGTRLTVT.

The chain employs TRBV5-1 and TRBJ2-7; 12 bases are a match to TRBD2. The CDR3 spans 15 residues. CDR1 and CDR2 from the germline V gene are SGHRS and YFSETQ. The J segment lost 1 base and the V segment lost 2 bases, leaving 1 base of the junction unmatched. CDR3 sequence: CASSFTSGGSYEQYF. The DNA of the CDR3 is TGCGCCAGCAGCTTTACTAGCGGGGGGTCCTACGAGCAGTACTTC.

This chain connects TRBV5-1 to TRBJ2-7, with 8 positions matching TRBD1. V was clipped by 4 bases and J by 2 bases; unmatched bases: 2. Germline lookup yields CDR1 SGHRS and CDR2 YFSETQ. The CDR3 extends over 13 amino acids. The CDR3 sequence is CASSPDRAYEQYF. Written as DNA, the CDR3 is TGCGCCAGCAGCCCGGACAGGGCCTACGAGCAGTACTTC.

This sequence joins TRBV5-5 and TRBJ1-5; D is uncertain. Germline CDR1 SGHKS, CDR2 YYEKEE (reference sequence). Trimming left V 0 bases short and J 5 bases short, with 9 bases between. The CDR3 contains 14 residues. As DNA, the CDR3 is TGTGCCAGCAGCTTGGAGGAGGTCGATCAGCCCCAGCATTTT. This sequence encodes CASSLEEVDQPQHF.

The V and J genes are TRBV6-5 and TRBJ2-2; D is possibly TRBD1 (5 bases). Trimming pared 1 base from V and 4 bases from J, leaving 7 bases between. The V gene's germline CDR1 is MNHEY and CDR2 SVGAGI. The CDR3 covers 14 residues. CDR3 in amino acids: CASSYLRGTGELFF. The CDR3 coding sequence is TGTGCCAGCAGTTACTTAAGGGGCACCGGGGAGCTGTTTTTT.

CDR3 sequence reads: CASSLDTGLGAFF. The DNA of the CDR3 is TGCGCCAGCAGCTTGGATACGGGGTTGGGTGCTTTCTTT. The V gene is TRBV5-1, the J gene TRBJ1-1; the D is unclear. The V end lost 0 bases, the J end lost 11 bases, and 14 bases lay between the germline ends. The CDR3 totals 13 residues. The germline gives CDR1 SGHRS, CDR2 YFSETQ.

The V call is TRBV5-1, the J call TRBJ2-7; tentatively, D is TRBD2 (5 bases). The CDR3 spans 13 residues. V lost 4 bases to trimming and J lost 2 bases, with 10 bases between them. Per the germline V gene, CDR1 is SGHRS and CDR2 is YFSETQ. CDR3 in amino acids: CASSTGFTYEQYF. The CDR3 region has the DNA TGCGCCAGCAGCACGGGATTCACCTACGAGCAGTACTTC.

This chain joins TRBV9 and TRBJ1-1; D not certain. The CDR3 sequence is 13 residues long. Trimming left V 2 bases short and J 3 bases short, with 8 bases between. Per germline, CDR1 SGDLS and CDR2 YYNGEE. Written as DNA, the CDR3 is TGTGCCAGCAGCGTTGCGATGGACACTGAAGCTTTCTTT. This translates into CASSVAMDTEAFF.

This clone was seen only a few times. V gene TRBV6-7 combines with J gene TRBJ2-2; 8 nucleotides agree with TRBD2. TRBV6-7 is assigned to the ORF class and has an uncertain function. J lost 3 bases, V lost 5 bases, and 8 bases had no gene match. This CDR3 has 16 amino acids. The CDR3 coding sequence is TGTGCCAGCAGTCCTGGGACTAGATCCCACACCGGGGAGCTGTTTTTT. Protein sequence: CASSPGTRSHTGELFF.

The chain uses TRBV5-6 and TRBJ1-5; TRBD1 aligns across 7 bases. The CDR3 covers 16 residues. V was clipped by 3 bases and J by 2 bases; unmatched bases: 8. Germline V lookup: CDR1 SGHDT, CDR2 YYEEEE. The CDR3 coding sequence is TGTGCCAGCAGCTCCTCCCAGGGACAGCGCAATCAGCCCCAGCATTTT. This sequence encodes CASSSSQGQRNQPQHF. Together with reference TRBV5-6 and TRBJ1-5, the CDR3 gives the full variable domain: DAGVTQSPTHLIKTRGQQVTLRCSPKSGHDTVSWYQQALGQGPQFIFQYYEEEERQRGNFPDRFSGHQFPNYSSELNVNALLLGDSALYLCASSSSQGQRNQPQHFGDGTRLSIL.

This chain links TRBV11-2 with TRBJ2-1; tentatively, D is TRBD1 (7 bases). Germline V lookup: CDR1 SGHAT, CDR2 FQNNGV. This CDR3 has 14 residues. V was cut by 8 bases and J by 3 bases, with 14 bases left in between. The CDR3 loop reads CASGQGGLYNEQFF. The CDR3 coding sequence is TGTGCCAGCGGTCAGGGGGGTCTCTACAATGAGCAGTTCTTC.

About this clone itself: The same CDR3 arises from other DNA sequences in this sample as well. The chain couples TRBV20-1 to TRBJ2-5; D gene unclear. Trimming pared 4 bases from V and 1 base from J, leaving 4 bases between. Germline V gene lookup returns CDR1 DFQATT and CDR2 SNEGSKA (reference sequence). The CDR3 consists of 11 residues. CDR3 nucleotides: TGCAGTGCTACCAGCCAAGAGACCCAGTACTTC. Encoded protein: CSATSQETQYF.

The V call is TRBV7-9, the J call TRBJ2-3; 10 nucleotides line up with TRBD1. Trimming took 5 bases from V and 1 from J; bases not matched to a gene: 9. Germline V gene data show CDR1 as SEHNR and CDR2 as FQNEAQ (reference sequence). The CDR3 loop spans 17 amino acids. CDR3 nucleotide sequence: TGTGCCAGCAGCCCCCCTCTAGGGACAGGGGGCACAGATACGCAGTATTTT. Encoded protein: CASSPPLGTGGTDTQYF.

This chain joins TRBV11-1 and TRBJ1-6; D gene ambiguous. In germline, CDR1 is SGHAT, CDR2 FQDESV (reference sequence). This CDR3 has 14 amino acids. Deletions cut 6 bases from V and 3 bases from J, with 9 bases between. The CDR3 region has the DNA TGTGCCAGCAGTGATTGGAGCTATAATTCACCCCTCCACTTT. Protein product: CASSDWSYNSPLHF.

This sequence joins TRBV28 and TRBJ1-1; the match to TRBD1 covers 10 bases. The CDR3 extends over 17 amino acids. V dropped 4 bases and J dropped 4; count of bases not matched to a gene: 12. Germline V gene sequence: CDR1 MDHEN, CDR2 SYDVKM. CDR3 sequence (DNA): TGTGCCAGCAGTTCCCCGGGACAGGGGTTTGGTGGCACTGAAGCTTTCTTT. Protein product: CASSSPGQGFGGTEAFF.

The V and J genes are TRBV7-9 and TRBJ1-3; D gene uncertain. Germline values: CDR1 SEHNR, CDR2 FQNEAQ (reference sequence). With 2 bases removed from V and 0 bases from J, the gap between germline ends came to 8 bases. The CDR3 consists of 15 residues. CDR3 region: CASSLFGPSGNTIYF. The CDR3 DNA is TGTGCCAGCAGCTTATTCGGTCCCTCTGGAAACACCATATATTTT.

The V gene is TRBV18, the J gene TRBJ1-5; 9 bases are a match to TRBD1. The germline CDR1 and CDR2 sequences are KGHSH and LQKENI. V gave up 5 bases and J gave up 2 bases; unmatched junction bases: 4. The CDR3 is made up of 15 amino acids. This CDR3 reads CASSNRTGGNQPQHF. CDR3 nucleotide sequence: TGTGCCAGCTCAAATCGGACAGGGGGCAATCAGCCCCAGCATTTT. The full variable domain, completed using reference TRBV18 and TRBJ1-5, is NAGVMQNPRHLVRRRGQEARLRCSPMKGHSHVYWYRQLPEEGLKFMVYLQKENIIDESGMPKERFSAEFPKEGPSILRIQQVVRGDSAAYFCASSNRTGGNQPQHFGDGTRLSIL.

The chain recombines TRBV15 with TRBJ2-1, with D possibly being TRBD1 or TRBD2 (6 bases each). Germline lookup yields CDR1 LNHNV and CDR2 YYDKDF (reference sequence). The length of the CDR3 is 15 residues. Deletions cut 7 bases from V and 0 bases from J, with 13 bases between. CDR3 sequence reads: CATKREGGSYNEQFF. CDR3 nucleotides: TGTGCCACCAAAAGAGAGGGGGGCTCCTACAATGAGCAGTTCTTC.

This rearrangement joins TRBV27 to TRBJ1-1; 7 nucleotides match TRBD1. Germline V CDR1 and CDR2: MNHEY, SMNVEV (reference sequence). The CDR3 totals 14 residues. The ends lost 7 bases at V and 3 bases at J; junction bases unmatched: 8. The CDR3 region has the DNA TGTGCCAGCACCTTGGGACAGAGGGACACTGAAGCTTTCTTT. This codes for CASTLGQRDTEAFF.

This rearrangement joins TRBV5-4 to TRBJ2-7; D remains unclear. Looked up from germline, CDR1 is SGHNT and CDR2 is YYREEE (reference sequence). The CDR3 spans 15 residues. V dropped 0 bases and J dropped 1 base, with 11 bases sitting between them. CDR3 sequence (DNA): TGTGCCAGCAGCTTGGTCGGGTTCGCTTCCTACGAGCAGTACTTC. This encodes CASSLVGFASYEQYF. Looking up the rest from reference TRBV5-4 and TRBJ2-7 gives the full variable domain: ETGVTQSPTHLIKTRGQQVTLRCSSQSGHNTVSWYQQALGQGPQFIFQYYREEENGRGNFPPRFSGLQFPNYSSELNVNALELDDSALYLCASSLVGFASYEQYFGPGTRLTVT.

The chain carries TRBV6-1 and TRBJ2-7; 8 nucleotides line up with TRBD1. Trimming at V came to 9 bases and at J to 2 bases, leaving 6 bases not matched to a gene. Germline CDR1 reads MNHNS; CDR2 reads SASEGT. The CDR3 spans 13 residues. The CDR3 nucleotides read TGTGCCAGTTCGACAGGGGCCCCCTACGAGCAGTACTTC. Its protein is CASSTGAPYEQYF.

CDR3 protein: CASSSGAGEGGYTF. CDR3 DNA sequence: TGTGCCAGCAGCTCGGGCGCAGGGGAAGGTGGCTACACCTTC. V and J are TRBV2 and TRBJ1-2; perhaps TRBD1 as D (6 bases). Trimming removed 6 bases at V and 7 bases at J, with 18 bases between. CDR3 length equals 14 residues. In germline, CDR1 is SNHLY, CDR2 FYNNEI.

The chain is built from TRBV5-1 and TRBJ2-7; D may be TRBD2 (5 bases). The CDR3 covers 13 residues. Germline V gene data show CDR1 as SGHRS and CDR2 as YFSETQ. Trimming pared 2 bases from V and 6 bases from J, leaving 12 bases between. In DNA form, the CDR3 reads TGCGCCAGCAGCTTTGAGGGAGCAGGCGAGCAGTACTTC. Its translation is CASSFEGAGEQYF.

V usage is TRBV5-5 and J usage is TRBJ2-7; weak D call: TRBD1 (6 bases). With 4 bases removed from V and 4 bases from J, the gap between germline ends came to 15 bases. Per the germline V gene, CDR1 is SGHKS and CDR2 is YYEKEE (reference sequence). The CDR3 totals 14 residues. CDR3 nucleotide sequence: TGTGCCAGCAGCCGGGCCGGGACAAAGTACGAGCAGTACTTC. Protein product: CASSRAGTKYEQYF.

V gene TRBV4-1 combines with J gene TRBJ2-7; 7 bases are shared with TRBD2. V lost 4 bases, J lost 0 bases, and 18 bases stayed unmatched. Germline V CDR1 and CDR2: MGHRA, YSYEKL. This CDR3 is 19 amino acids long. The CDR3: CASSPLIQSASGPSYEQYF. CDR3 coding DNA: TGCGCCAGCAGCCCCCTAATACAGTCTGCTAGCGGACCCTCCTACGAGCAGTACTTC.